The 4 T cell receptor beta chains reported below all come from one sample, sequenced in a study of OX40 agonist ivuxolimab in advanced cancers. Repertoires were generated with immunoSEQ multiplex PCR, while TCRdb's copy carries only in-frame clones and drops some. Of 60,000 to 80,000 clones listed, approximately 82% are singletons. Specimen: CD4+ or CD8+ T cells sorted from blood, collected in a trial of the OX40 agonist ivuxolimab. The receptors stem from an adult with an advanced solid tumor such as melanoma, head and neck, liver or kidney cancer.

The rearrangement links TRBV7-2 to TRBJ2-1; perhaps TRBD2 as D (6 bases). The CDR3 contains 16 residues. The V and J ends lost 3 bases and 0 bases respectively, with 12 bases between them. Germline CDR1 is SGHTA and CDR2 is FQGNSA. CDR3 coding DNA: TGTGCCAGCAGCTTGAATCCCGGGGGCTCCTACAATGAGCAGTTCTTC. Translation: CASSLNPGGSYNEQFF.

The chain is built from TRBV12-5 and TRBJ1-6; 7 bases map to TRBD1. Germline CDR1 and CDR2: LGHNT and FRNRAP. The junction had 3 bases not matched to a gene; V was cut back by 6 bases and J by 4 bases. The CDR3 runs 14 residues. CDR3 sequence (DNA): TGTGCTAGTGGGGGGGACAGTTATAATTCACCCCTCCACTTT. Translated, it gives CASGGDSYNSPLHF.

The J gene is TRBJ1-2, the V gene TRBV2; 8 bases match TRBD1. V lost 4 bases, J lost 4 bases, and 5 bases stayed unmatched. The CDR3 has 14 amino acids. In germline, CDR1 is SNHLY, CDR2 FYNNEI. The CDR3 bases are TGTGCCAGCAGTGTGGCAGGGGGCGCCTATGGCTACACCTTC. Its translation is CASSVAGGAYGYTF. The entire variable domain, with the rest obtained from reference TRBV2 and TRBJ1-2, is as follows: EPEVTQTPSHQVTQMGQEVILRCVPISNHLYFYWYRQILGQKVEFLVSFYNNEISEKSEIFDDQFSVERPDGSNFTLKIRSTKLEDSAMYFCASSVAGGAYGYTFGSGTRLTVV.

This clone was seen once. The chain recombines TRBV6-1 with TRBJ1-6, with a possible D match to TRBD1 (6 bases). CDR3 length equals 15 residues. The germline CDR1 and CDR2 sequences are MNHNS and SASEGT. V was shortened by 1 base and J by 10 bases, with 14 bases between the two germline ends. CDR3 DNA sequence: TGTGCCAGCAGTGAAGTGGGGGGCCCTAGGTCACCCCTCCACTTT. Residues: CASSEVGGPRSPLHF.